This TCR beta chain was recovered during a study of CD8+ T cells in alopecia areata. Findings of the study overall: Scalp repertoires also include resident alphabeta T cells from normal skin. Clonality in lesional scalp, especially alopecia totalis/universalis, exceeded that of normal scalp. Shared TCR sequences were less clear between patients than in mice, possibly partly from HLA diversity.

The CDR3 has 14 amino acids. Germline loops: CDR1 SGHRS, CDR2 YFSETQ. V was shortened by 0 bases and J by 9 bases, with 13 bases between the two germline ends. This clone was found a few times. What it recognizes is unknown. Extracted from the samples, RNA was reverse transcribed into cDNA to serve as the sequencing template. Data came from immunoSEQ multiplex PCR; TCRdb stores just in-frame clones and leaves some out. The sample carries some 150,000 clones, roughly 60% recorded once. Sorting of PBMCs yielded the CD4+ and CD8+ T cells. The chain carries TRBV5-1 and TRBJ2-1, with a possible D match to TRBD1 (7 bases). The sequence was collected from a human donor in good health. Sequencing was carried out using CD8+ T cells sorted from blood. CDR3 loop: CASSLGPGDSEQFF. The DNA for the CDR3 is TGCGCCAGCAGCTTGGGTCCGGGGGACAGTGAGCAGTTCTTC. Using reference TRBV5-1 and TRBJ2-1 for the parts outside the CDR3, the full variable domain is KAGVTQTPRYLIKTRGQQVTLSCSPISGHRSVSWYQQTPGQGLQFLFEYFSETQRNKGNFPGRFSGRQFSNSRSEMNVSTLELGDSALYLCASSLGPGDSEQFFGPGTRLTVL.